Reported below is one T cell receptor (beta chain). Antigen: not known. This sample is drawn from a study of shared clonotypes between healthy human individuals. Study-wide results and limits: The generation probabilities recorded for non-shared clonotypes fell below those of clonotypes shared by all four donors. Shared across a handful of donors were around 5% of the naive CD4 clonotypes.

The CDR3 runs 15 residues. The V segment lost 2 bases and the J segment 7 bases; nucleotides outside the gene matches: 5. Germline V gene sequence: CDR1 MNHEY, CDR2 SMNVEV (reference sequence). The protocol was immunoSEQ multiplex PCR, while the TCRdb copy is restricted to in-frame clones and leaves out a portion. Of about 700,000 clones listed, around 67% are singletons. The chain couples TRBV27 to TRBJ2-2; TRBD2 matches at 9 bases. This sequence was found in a woman aged 25 to 45 in good health. The sample consisted of memory CD4+ T cells sorted from blood. Regarding subset: CD45RA-negative fraction. Written as DNA, the CDR3 is TGTGCCAGCAGTTTAATTAGCGGGAGCGACGGGGAGCTGTTTTTT. It yields the protein CASSLISGSDGELFF.